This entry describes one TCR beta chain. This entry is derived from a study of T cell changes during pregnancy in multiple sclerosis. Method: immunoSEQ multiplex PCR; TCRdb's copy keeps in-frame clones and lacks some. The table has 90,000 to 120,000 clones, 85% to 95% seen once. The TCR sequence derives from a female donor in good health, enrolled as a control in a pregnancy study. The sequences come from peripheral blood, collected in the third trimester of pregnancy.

The CDR3 loop reads CASSEFKGAADTQYF. Written as DNA, the CDR3 is TGTGCCAGCAGTGAATTTAAGGGGGCGGCAGATACGCAGTATTTT. V usage is TRBV25-1 and J usage is TRBJ2-3; 7 nucleotides line up with TRBD1. From germline, CDR1 is MGHDK and CDR2 SYGVNS. The CDR3 length is 15 residues. V dropped 1 base and J dropped 4; count of bases not matched to a gene: 5.